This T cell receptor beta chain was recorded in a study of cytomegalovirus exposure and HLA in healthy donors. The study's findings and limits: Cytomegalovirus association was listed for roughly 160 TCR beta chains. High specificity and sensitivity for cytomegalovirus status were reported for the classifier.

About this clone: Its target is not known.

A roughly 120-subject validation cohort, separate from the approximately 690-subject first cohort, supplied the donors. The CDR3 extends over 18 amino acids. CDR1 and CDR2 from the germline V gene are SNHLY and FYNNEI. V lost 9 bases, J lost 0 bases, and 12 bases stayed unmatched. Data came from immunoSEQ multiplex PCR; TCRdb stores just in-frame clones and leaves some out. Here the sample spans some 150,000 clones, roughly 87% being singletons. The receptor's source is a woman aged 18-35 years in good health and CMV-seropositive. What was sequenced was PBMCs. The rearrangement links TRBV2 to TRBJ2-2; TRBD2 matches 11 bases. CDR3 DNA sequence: TGTGCCAGTAACCTGGGACTAGCGGCCCGTGCGAACACCGGGGAGCTGTTTTTT. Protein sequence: CASNLGLAARANTGELFF.